This TCR beta chain was sequenced in a study of blood T cell repertoires in COVID-19. Turning to the study itself: The cDNA or gDNA used as material had been derived from T cells, B-cell-depleted T cells, or PBMCs.

Sequencing was performed with immunoSEQ multiplex PCR; in TCRdb, only in-frame clones are kept and a portion is missing. The sample consists of 120,000 to 150,000 clones, around 85% of them appearing once. From germline, CDR1 is SEHNR and CDR2 FQNEAQ (reference sequence). The CDR3 totals 14 residues. V lost 1 base and J 0 bases, leaving 7 bases between the germline ends. Individuals aged about 18 to 89 years were recruited from roughly 23 US areas. Cohorts were determined from participant-reported clinical history. What the recovered Cohort 3 donors had was two negative PCRs, clearance, or symptom resolution.

Sequenced input: PBMCs or T cells enriched from blood (not recorded which). The sequence derives from a middle-aged woman who had recovered from COVID-19. This chain links TRBV7-9 with TRBJ2-7, with D tentatively TRBD2 (5 bases). The CDR3 loop reads CASSLVGGSYEQYF. CDR3 DNA sequence: TGTGCCAGCAGCTTAGTAGGAGGCTCCTACGAGCAGTACTTC.